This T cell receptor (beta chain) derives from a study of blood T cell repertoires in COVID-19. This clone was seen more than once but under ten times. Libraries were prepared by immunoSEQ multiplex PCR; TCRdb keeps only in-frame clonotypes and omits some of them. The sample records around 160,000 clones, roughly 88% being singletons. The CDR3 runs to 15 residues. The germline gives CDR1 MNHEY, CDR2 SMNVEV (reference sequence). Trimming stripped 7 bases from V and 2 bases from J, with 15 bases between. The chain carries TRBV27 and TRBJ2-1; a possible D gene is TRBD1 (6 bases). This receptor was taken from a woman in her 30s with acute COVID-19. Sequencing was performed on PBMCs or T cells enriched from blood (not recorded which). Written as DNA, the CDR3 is TGTGCCAGCACCTCGGACAGTCCCGCCTACAATGAGCAGTTCTTC. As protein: CASTSDSPAYNEQFF.